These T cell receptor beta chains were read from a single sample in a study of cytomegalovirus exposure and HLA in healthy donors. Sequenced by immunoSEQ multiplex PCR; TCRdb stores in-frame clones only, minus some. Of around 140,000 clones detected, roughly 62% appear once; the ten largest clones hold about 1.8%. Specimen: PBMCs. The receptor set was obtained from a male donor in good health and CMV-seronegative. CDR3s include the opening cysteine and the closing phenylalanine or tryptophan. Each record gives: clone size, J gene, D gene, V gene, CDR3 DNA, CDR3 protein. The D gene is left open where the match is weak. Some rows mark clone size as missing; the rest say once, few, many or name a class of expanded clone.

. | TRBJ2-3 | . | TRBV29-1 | TGCAGCGTACAGGGCTCTAGCACAGATACGCAGTATTTT | CSVQGSSTDTQYF
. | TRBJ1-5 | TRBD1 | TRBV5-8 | TGTGCCAGCAGCTTCCCAGGGGGCGGTCAGCCCCAGCATTTT | CASSFPGGGQPQHF
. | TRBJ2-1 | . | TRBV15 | TGTGCCACCAGCAGCTATTCGGATGAGCAGTTCTTC | CATSSYSDEQFF
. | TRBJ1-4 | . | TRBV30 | TGTGCCTGGAGTGTAAGAGGTGAAAAACTGTTTTTT | CAWSVRGEKLFF
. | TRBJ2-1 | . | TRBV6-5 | TGTGCCAGCACCCCAGGTGAGCAGTTCTTC | CASTPGEQFF
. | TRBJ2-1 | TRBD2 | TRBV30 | TGTGCCTGGAGCACCGGGACTAGCCGGTTCTTC | CAWSTGTSRFF
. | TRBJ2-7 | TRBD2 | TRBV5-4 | TGTGCCAGCAGCCCAGTCCCCTCTAGCGGGGGGGCCCAGGAGCAGTACTTC | CASSPVPSSGGAQEQYF
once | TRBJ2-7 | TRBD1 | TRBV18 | TGTGCCAGCTCACCACAGGGGACAGGCGTGTGGGAGGACGAGCAGTACTTC | CASSPQGTGVWEDEQYF
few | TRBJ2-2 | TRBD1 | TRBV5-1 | TGCGCCAGCAGCGGAACAGGGGCCGGGGAGCTGTTTTTT | CASSGTGAGELFF
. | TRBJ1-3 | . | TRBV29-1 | TGCAGCGTTGCGGGGGTCGTTGGAAACACCATATATTTT | CSVAGVVGNTIYF
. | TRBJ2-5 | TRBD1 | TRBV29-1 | TGCAGCGCCGGAGCAGGGGGCATGCGGGAGACCCAGTACTTC | CSAGAGGMRETQYF
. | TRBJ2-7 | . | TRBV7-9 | TGTGCCAGCAGCTTACAGGGTTGCGAGCAGTACTTC | CASSLQGCEQYF
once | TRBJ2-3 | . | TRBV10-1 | TGCGCCAGCAGTGAGTTCCCCACAAGTAGCACAGATACGCAGTATTTT | CASSEFPTSSTDTQYF
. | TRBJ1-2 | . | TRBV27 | TGTGCCAGCAGTTCGGCCCAGGGAAGCTATGGCTACACCTTC | CASSSAQGSYGYTF
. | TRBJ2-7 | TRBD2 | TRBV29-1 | TGCAGCGCTGCGGGGGGGACACCCGACTCCTACGAGCAGTACTTC | CSAAGGTPDSYEQYF
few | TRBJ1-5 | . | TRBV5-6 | TGTGCCAGCAGCTTGTGGGGCGGCAATCAGCCCCAGCATTTT | CASSLWGGNQPQHF
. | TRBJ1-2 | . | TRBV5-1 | TGCGCCAGCAGCCTAACAGGGACCTATGGCTACACCTTC | CASSLTGTYGYTF
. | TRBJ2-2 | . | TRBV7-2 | TGTGCCAGCAGCTTAGCCCTAGCCAACACCGGGGAGCTGTTTTTT | CASSLALANTGELFF
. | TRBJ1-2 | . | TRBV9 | TGTGCCAGCAGTCGCTCCCAGGGTAGCGGCTACACCTTC | CASSRSQGSGYTF
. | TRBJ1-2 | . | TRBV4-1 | TGCGCCAGCAGCCCCCAACACAACCGAAACTATGGCTACACCTTC | CASSPQHNRNYGYTF
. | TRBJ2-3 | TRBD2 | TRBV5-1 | TGCGCCAGCACCTCCTCGGGGGGGGCCGGAGATACGCAGTATTTT | CASTSSGGAGDTQYF
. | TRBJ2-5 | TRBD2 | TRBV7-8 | TGTGCCAGCAGCTTATGGCCTAGCGGGGATCAAGAGACCCAGTACTTC | CASSLWPSGDQETQYF
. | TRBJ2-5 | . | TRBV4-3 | TGCGCCAGCAGCCAAGGGCCCAGGATAGGGACCCAGTACTTC | CASSQGPRIGTQYF
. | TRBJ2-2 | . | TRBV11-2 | TGTGCCAGCAGCTCCGGGACTCGGAACACCGGGGAGCTGTTTTTT | CASSSGTRNTGELFF
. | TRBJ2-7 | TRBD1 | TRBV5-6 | TGTGCCAGCAGCGCAGGGGGCTCTCTCTACGAGCAGTACTTC | CASSAGGSLYEQYF
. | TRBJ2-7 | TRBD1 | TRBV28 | TGTGCCAGCAGTTTAGGGACAGGAACCTACGAGCAGTACTTC | CASSLGTGTYEQYF